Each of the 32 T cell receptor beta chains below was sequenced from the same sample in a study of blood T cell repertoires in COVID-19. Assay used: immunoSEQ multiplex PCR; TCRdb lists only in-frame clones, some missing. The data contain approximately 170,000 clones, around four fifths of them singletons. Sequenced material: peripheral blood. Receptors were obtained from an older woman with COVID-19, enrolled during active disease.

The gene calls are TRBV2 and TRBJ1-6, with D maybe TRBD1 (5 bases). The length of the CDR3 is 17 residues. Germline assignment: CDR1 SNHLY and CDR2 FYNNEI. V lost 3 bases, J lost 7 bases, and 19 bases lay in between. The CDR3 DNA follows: TGTGCCAGCAGTGAGATGGGAGGGAGACAGCCAAATTCACCCCTCCACTTT. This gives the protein CASSEMGGRQPNSPLHF. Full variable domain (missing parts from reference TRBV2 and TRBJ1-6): EPEVTQTPSHQVTQMGQEVILRCVPISNHLYFYWYRQILGQKVEFLVSFYNNEISEKSEIFDDQFSVERPDGSNFTLKIRSTKLEDSAMYFCASSEMGGRQPNSPLHFGNGTRLTVT.

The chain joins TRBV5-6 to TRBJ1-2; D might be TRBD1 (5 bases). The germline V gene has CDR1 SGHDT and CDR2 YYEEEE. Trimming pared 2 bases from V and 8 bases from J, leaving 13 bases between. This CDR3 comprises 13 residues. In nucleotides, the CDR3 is TGTGCCAGCAGCTTAGGGCAGGGAGGAGGCTACACCTTC. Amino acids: CASSLGQGGGYTF.

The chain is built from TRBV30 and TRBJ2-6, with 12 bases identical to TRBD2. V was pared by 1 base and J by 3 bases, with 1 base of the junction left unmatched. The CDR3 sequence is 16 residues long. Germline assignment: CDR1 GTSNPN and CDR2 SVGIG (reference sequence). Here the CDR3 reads CAWSASGRGGANVLTF. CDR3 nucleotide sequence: TGTGCCTGGAGTGCTAGCGGGAGGGGTGGGGCCAACGTCCTGACTTTC. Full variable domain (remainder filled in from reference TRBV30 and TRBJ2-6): SQTIHQWPATLVQPVGSPLSLECTVEGTSNPNLYWYRQAAGRGLQLLFYSVGIGQISSEVPQNLSASRPQDRQFILSSKKLLLSDSGFYLCAWSASGRGGANVLTFGAGSRLTVL.

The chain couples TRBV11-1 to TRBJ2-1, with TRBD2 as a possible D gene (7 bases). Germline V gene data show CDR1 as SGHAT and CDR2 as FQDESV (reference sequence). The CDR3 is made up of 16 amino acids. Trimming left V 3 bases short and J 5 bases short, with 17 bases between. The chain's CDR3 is CASSFRGGGVNNEQFF. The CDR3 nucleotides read TGTGCCAGCAGCTTCAGGGGCGGGGGAGTGAACAATGAGCAGTTCTTC.

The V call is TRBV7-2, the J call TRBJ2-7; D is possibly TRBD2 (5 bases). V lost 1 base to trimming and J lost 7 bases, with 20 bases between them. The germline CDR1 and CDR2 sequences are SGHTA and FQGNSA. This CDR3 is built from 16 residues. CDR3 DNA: TGTGCCAGCAGCTTAGGGGGAGCCTCCTATTCGGGAGAGCAGTACTTC. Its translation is CASSLGGASYSGEQYF.

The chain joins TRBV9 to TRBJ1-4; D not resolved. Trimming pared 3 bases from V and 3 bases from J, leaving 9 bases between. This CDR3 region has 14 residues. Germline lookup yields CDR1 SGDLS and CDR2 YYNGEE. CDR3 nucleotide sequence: TGTGCCAGCAGCGCGCAGTCCTCTAATGAAAAACTGTTTTTT. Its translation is CASSAQSSNEKLFF.

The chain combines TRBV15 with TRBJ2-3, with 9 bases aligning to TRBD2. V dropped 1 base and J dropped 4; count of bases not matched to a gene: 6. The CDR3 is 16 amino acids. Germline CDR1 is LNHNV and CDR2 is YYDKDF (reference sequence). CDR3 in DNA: TGTGCCACCAGCAGAGTGGCTAGCGGGACCTCAGATACGCAGTATTTT. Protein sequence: CATSRVASGTSDTQYF.

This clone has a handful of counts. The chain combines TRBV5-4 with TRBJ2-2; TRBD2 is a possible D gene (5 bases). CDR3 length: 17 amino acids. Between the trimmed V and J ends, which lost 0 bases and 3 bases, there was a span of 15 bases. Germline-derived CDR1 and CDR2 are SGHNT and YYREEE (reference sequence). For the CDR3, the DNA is TGTGCCAGCAGCTTGGCGTCTCTGGGAGAGGACACCGGGGAGCTGTTTTTT. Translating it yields CASSLASLGEDTGELFF.

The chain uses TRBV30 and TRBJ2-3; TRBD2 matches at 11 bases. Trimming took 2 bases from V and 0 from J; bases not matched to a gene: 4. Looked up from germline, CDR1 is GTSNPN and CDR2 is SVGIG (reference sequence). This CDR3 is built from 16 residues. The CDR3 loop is CAWSIAGGASTDTQYF. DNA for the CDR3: TGTGCCTGGAGTATAGCGGGAGGGGCTAGCACAGATACGCAGTATTTT.

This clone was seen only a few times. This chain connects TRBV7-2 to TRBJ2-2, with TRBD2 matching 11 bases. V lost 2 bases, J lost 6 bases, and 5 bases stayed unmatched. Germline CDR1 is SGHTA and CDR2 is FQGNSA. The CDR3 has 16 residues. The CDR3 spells CASSLILAGGAGELFF. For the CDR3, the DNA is TGTGCCAGCAGCTTAATCCTAGCGGGAGGAGCCGGGGAGCTGTTTTTT.

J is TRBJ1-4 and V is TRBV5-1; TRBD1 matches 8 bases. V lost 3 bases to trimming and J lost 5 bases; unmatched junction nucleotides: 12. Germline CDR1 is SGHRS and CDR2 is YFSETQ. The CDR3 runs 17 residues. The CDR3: CASSYQAGTGSNEKLFF. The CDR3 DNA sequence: TGCGCCAGCAGCTATCAAGCCGGGACAGGTTCAAATGAAAAACTGTTTTTT. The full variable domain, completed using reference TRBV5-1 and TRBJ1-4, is KAGVTQTPRYLIKTRGQQVTLSCSPISGHRSVSWYQQTPGQGLQFLFEYFSETQRNKGNFPGRFSGRQFSNSRSEMNVSTLELGDSALYLCASSYQAGTGSNEKLFFGSGTQLSVL.

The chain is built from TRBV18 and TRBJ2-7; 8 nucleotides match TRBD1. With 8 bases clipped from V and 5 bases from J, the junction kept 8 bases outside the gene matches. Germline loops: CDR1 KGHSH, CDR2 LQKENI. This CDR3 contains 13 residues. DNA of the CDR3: TGTGCCAGCGCCCTTCAGGGGGCCCACGAGCAGTACTTC. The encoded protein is CASALQGAHEQYF.

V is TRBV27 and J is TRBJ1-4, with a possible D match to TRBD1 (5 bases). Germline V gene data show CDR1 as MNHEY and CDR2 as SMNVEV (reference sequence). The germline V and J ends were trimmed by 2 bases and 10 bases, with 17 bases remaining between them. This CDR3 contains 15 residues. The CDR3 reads CASSLETRPQGKLFF. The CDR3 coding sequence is TGTGCCAGCAGTTTAGAGACGCGACCTCAGGGAAAACTGTTTTTT.

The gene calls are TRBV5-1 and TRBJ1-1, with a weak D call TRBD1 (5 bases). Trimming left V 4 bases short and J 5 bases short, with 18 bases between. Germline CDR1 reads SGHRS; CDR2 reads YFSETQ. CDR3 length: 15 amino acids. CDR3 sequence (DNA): TGCGCCAGCAGCCCTGGCCTCCAGGGCCGTACTGAAGCTTTCTTT. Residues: CASSPGLQGRTEAFF.

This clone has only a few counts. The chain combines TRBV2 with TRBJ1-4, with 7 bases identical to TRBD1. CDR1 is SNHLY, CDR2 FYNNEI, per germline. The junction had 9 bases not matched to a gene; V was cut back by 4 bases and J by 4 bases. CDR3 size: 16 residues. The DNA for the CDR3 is TGTGCCAGCAGTGGGATGGCCCAGGGGGGTAATGAAAAACTGTTTTTT. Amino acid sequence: CASSGMAQGGNEKLFF.

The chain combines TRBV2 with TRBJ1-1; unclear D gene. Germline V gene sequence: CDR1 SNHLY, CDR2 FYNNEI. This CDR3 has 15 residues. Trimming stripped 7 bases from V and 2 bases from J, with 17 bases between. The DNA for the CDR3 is TGTGCCAGCATCCAAACCCAGGCGGGAAACACTGAAGCTTTCTTT. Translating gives CASIQTQAGNTEAFF.

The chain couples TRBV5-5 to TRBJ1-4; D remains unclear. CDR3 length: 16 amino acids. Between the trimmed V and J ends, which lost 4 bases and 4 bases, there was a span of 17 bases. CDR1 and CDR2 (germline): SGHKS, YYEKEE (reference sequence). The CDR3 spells CASSPLGGGLNEKLFF. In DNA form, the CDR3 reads TGTGCCAGCAGCCCCCTAGGAGGTGGCCTTAATGAAAAACTGTTTTTT.

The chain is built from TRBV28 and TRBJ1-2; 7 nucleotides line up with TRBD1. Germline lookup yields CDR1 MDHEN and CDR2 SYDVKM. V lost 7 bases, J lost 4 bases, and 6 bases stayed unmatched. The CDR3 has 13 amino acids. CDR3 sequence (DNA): TGTGCCAGCACCAATGACAGGGTCTATGGCTACACCTTC. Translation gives CASTNDRVYGYTF.

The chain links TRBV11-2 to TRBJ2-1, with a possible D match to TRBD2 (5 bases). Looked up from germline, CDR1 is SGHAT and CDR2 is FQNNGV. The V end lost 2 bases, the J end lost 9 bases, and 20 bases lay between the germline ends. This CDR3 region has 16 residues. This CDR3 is CASSLSRRRPLGEQFF. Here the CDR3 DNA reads TGTGCCAGCAGCTTATCACGAAGGAGGCCACTGGGTGAGCAGTTCTTC.

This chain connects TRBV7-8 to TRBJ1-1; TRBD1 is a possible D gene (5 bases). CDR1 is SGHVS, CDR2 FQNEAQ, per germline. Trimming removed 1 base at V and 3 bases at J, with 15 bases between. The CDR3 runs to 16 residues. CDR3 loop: CASSLEYLQGDTEAFF. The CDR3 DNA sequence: TGTGCCAGCAGCTTAGAATACCTCCAAGGGGACACTGAAGCTTTCTTT.

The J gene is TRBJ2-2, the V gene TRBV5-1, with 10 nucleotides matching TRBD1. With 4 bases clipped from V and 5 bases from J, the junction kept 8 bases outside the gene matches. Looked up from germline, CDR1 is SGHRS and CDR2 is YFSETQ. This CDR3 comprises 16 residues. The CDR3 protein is CASSPRRTGGTGELFF. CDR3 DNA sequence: TGCGCCAGCAGCCCGCGGAGGACAGGGGGAACCGGGGAGCTGTTTTTT.

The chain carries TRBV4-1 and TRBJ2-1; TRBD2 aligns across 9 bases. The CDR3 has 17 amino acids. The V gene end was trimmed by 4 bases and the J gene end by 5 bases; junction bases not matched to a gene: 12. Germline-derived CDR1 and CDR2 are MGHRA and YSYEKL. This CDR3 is CASSPFFSGSWNNEQFF. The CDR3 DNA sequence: TGCGCCAGCAGCCCATTTTTTAGCGGGAGTTGGAACAATGAGCAGTTCTTC.

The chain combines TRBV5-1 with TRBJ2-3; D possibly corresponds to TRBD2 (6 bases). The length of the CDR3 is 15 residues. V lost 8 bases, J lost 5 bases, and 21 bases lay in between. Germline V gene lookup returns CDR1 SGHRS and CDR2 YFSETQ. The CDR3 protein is CASSRDSNKGDTQYF. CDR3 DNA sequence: TGCGCCAGTTCTAGGGACTCCAACAAGGGAGATACGCAGTATTTT.

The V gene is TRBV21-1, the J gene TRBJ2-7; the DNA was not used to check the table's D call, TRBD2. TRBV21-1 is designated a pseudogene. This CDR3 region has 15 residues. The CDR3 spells CASSKVGTRDYEQYF. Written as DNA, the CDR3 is TGTGCCAGCAGCAAAGTTGGGACTAGGGACTACGAGCAGTACTTC.

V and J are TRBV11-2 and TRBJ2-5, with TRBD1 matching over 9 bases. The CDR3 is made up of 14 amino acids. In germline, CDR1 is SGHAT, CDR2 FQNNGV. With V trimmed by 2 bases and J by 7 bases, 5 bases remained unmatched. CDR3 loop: CASSLRGGQGTQYF. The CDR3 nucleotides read TGTGCCAGCAGCTTAAGAGGGGGACAGGGGACCCAGTACTTC.

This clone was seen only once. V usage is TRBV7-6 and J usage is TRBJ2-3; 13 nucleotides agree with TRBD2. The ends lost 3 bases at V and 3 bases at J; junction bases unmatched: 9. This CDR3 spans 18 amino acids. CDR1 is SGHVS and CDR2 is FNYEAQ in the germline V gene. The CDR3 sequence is CASSFRTSGRVGTDTQYF. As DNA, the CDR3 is TGTGCCAGCAGCTTTCGGACTAGCGGGAGAGTGGGGACAGATACGCAGTATTTT.

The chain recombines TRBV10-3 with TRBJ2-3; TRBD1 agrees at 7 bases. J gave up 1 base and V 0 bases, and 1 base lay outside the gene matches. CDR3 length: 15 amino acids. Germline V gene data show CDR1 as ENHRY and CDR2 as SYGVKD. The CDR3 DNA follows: TGTGCCATCAGTGAGTCTGGGACAGGCACAGATACGCAGTATTTT. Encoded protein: CAISESGTGTDTQYF.

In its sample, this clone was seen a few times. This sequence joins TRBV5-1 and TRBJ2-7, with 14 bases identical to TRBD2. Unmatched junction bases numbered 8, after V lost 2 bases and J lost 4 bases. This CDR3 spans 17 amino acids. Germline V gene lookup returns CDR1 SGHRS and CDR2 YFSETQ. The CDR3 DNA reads TGCGCCAGCAGCTTACTTCCCGGGACTAGCGGGAGATACGAGCAGTACTTC. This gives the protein CASSLLPGTSGRYEQYF.

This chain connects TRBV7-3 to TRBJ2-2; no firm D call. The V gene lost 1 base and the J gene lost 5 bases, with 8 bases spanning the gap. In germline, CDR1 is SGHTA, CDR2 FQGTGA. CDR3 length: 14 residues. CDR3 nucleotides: TGTGCCAGCAGCTTAATGGGCGAAACCGGGGAGCTGTTTTTT. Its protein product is CASSLMGETGELFF.

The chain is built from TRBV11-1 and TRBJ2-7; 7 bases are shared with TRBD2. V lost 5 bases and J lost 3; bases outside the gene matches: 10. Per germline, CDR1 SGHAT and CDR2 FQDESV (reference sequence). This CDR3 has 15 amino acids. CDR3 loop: CASSAAERGGYEQYF. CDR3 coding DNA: TGTGCCAGCAGCGCCGCCGAGCGGGGTGGCTACGAGCAGTACTTC.

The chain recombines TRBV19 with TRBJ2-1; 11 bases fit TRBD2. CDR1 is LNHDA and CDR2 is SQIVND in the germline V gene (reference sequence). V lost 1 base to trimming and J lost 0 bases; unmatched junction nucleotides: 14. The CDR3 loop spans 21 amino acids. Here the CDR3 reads CASSIGLLTSGVLSSYNEQFF. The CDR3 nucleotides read TGTGCCAGTAGTATAGGTTTGTTGACTAGCGGGGTACTGAGCTCCTACAATGAGCAGTTCTTC.

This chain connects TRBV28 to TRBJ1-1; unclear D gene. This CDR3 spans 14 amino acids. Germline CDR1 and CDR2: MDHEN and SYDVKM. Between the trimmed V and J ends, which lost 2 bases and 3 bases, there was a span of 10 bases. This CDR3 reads CASSLLAPYTEAFF. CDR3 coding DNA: TGTGCCAGCAGTTTACTAGCCCCTTACACTGAAGCTTTCTTT. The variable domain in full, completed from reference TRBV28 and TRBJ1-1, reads DVKVTQSSRYLVKRTGEKVFLECVQDMDHENMFWYRQDPGLGLRLIYFSYDVKMKEKGDIPEGYSVSREKKERFSLILESASTNQTSMYLCASSLLAPYTEAFFGQGTRLTVV.